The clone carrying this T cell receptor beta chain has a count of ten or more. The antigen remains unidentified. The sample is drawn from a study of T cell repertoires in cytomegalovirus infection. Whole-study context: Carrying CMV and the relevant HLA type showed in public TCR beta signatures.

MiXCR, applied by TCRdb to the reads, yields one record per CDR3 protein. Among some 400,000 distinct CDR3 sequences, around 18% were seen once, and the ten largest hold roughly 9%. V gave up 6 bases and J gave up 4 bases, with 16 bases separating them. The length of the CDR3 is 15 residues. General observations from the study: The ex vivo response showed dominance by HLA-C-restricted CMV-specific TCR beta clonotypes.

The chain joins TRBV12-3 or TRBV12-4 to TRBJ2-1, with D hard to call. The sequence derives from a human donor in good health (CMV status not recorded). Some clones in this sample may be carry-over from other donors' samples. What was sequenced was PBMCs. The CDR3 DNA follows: TGTGCCAGCAGACCCCGTTCTGGCGGTTACAATGAGCAGTTCTTC. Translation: CASRPRSGGYNEQFF.